This note documents a single TCR beta chain sequence. Its antigen is not known. The data originate from a study of T cells expressing NK-cell markers. Overall study results and limits: The study did not resolve the HCMV specificity of expanded NKG2C+ T cell clones.

The CDR3 runs to 18 residues. CDR1 SGHVS and CDR2 FQNEAQ come from the germline V gene. 5'RACE template switching with UMIs produced the TCR beta cDNA. TCRdb re-called the 5' RACE reads and catalogs CDR3 proteins one per entry, DNA excluded. This table holds about 380,000 distinct CDR3 sequences. The specimen was blood T cells: a sorted CD56 or NKG2C T cell subset, CD4+ or CD8+ T cells, or bulk PBMC T cells (not recorded which). This chain connects TRBV7-8 to TRBJ2-4. This sequence originates from a man aged 18-69 years in good health. CDR3 sequence reads: CASSLGGIDPIAKNIQYF.